The clone carrying this T cell receptor beta chain was recorded a few times. Its matching antigen is unknown. The CDR3 sequence is 13 residues long. From germline, CDR1 is SEHNR and CDR2 FQNEAQ (reference sequence). V lost 5 bases, J lost 12 bases, and 20 bases lay in between. The sample is drawn from a study of beta chain features in type 1 diabetes. Study-wide points: When VDJ junctions were examined, type 1 diabetes patients showed fewer insertions and more deletions. The study found moderately but significantly shorter TCRB CDR3s in all four CD4+ subsets of Type 1 diabetes patients.

The entirety of the isolated RNA underwent reverse transcription, so expressed TCRB transcripts were sequenced. Assay used: immunoSEQ multiplex PCR; TCRdb lists only in-frame clones, some missing. The data hold about 660,000 clones, with around 15% observed a single time. A sort by CD45RO/CCR7/CD25/CD127/CD95/CD27 yielded CD4+ naive, central memory, regulatory and stem cell-like memory cells. The clonotype originates from a man aged 18 to 35 with type 1 diabetes. The chain links TRBV7-9 to TRBJ2-7, with D perhaps given as TRBD1 or TRBD2 (5 bases each). The specimen was naive CD4+ T cells from blood. The CDR3 loop is CASSPGTEAPPYF. As DNA, the CDR3 is TGTGCCAGCAGCCCGGGGACCGAGGCTCCCCCGTACTTC.